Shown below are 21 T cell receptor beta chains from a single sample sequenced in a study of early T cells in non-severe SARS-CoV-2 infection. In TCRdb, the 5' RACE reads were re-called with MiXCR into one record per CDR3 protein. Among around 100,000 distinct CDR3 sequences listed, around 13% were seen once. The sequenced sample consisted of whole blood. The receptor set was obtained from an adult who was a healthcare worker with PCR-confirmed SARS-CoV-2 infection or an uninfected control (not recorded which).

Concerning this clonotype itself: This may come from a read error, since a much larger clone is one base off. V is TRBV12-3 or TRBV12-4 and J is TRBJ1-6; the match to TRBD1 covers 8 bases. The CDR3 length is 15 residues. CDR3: CANSPHWTGNPPLHF. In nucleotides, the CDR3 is TGTGCCAACAGTCCCCATTGGACAGGGAATCCACCCCTCCACTTT.

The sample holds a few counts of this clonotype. CDR3 nucleotide sequence: TGTGCCAGCAGCTTATGGACGACAAAAGAGACCCAGTACTTC. Translation gives CASSLWTTKETQYF. The rearrangement links TRBV7-8 to TRBJ2-5; D is uncertain. V lost 2 bases, J lost 3 bases, and 10 bases lay in between. CDR3 size: 14 residues. Germline loops: CDR1 SGHVS, CDR2 FQNEAQ.

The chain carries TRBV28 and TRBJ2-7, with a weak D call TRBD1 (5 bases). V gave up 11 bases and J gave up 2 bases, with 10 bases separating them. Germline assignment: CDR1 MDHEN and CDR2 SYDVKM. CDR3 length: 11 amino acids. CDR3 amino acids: CASGNPYEQYF. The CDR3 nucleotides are TGTGCCTCAGGGAACCCCTACGAGCAGTACTTC.

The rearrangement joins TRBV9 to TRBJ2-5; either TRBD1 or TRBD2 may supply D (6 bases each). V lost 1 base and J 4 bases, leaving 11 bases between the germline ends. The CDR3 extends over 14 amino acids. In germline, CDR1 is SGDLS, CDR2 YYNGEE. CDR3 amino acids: CASSVRGGGETQYF. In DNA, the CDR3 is TGTGCCAGCAGCGTACGAGGGGGAGGAGAGACCCAGTACTTC.

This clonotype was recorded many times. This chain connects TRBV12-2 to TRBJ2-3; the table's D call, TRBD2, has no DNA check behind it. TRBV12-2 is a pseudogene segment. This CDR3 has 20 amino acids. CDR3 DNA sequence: TGTGCAAGTCGTTTCCGGACACCGGGACTAGCGGGAGCTAGCACAGATACGCAGTATTTT. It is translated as CASRFRTPGLAGASTDTQYF.

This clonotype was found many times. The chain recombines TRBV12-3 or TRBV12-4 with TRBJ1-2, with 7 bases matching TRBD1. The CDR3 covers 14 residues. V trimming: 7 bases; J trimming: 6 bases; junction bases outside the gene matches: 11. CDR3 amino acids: CASNTGTVSNGYTF. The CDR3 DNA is TGTGCCAGCAATACCGGGACAGTGTCGAATGGCTACACCTTC.

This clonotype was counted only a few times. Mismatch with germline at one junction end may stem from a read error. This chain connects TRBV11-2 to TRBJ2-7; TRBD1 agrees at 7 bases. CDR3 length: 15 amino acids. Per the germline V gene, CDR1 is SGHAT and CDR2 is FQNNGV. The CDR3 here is CASSPTTKGARILNF. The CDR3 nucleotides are TGTGCCAGCAGCCCAACGACAAAGGGGGCTAGGATTTTGAACTTC.

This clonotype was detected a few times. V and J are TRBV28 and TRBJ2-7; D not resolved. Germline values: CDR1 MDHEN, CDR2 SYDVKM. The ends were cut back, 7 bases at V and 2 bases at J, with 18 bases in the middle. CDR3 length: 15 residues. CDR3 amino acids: CASNTPVMLTYEQYF. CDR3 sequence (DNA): TGTGCCAGCAACACCCCTGTAATGTTAACCTACGAGCAGTACTTC.

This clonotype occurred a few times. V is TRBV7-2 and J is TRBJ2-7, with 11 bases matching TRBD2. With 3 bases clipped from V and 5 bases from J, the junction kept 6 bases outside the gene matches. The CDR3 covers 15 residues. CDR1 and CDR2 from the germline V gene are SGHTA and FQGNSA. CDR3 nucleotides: TGTGCCAGCAGCTTCATTAGCGGGAGGGGGCACGAGCAGTACTTC. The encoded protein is CASSFISGRGHEQYF.

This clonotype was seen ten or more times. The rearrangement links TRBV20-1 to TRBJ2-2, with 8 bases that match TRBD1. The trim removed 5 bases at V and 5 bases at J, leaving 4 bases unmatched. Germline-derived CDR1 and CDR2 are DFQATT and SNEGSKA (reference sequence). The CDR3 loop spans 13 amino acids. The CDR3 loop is CSASRTGTGELFF. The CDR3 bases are TGCAGTGCTTCTCGGACAGGGACCGGGGAGCTGTTTTTT.

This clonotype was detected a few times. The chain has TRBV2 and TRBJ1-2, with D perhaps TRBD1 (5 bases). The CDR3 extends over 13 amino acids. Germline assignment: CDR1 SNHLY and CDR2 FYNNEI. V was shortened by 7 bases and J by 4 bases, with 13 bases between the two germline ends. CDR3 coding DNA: TGTGCCAGCATCCGGCAGGGCATCTATGGCTACACCTTC. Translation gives CASIRQGIYGYTF.

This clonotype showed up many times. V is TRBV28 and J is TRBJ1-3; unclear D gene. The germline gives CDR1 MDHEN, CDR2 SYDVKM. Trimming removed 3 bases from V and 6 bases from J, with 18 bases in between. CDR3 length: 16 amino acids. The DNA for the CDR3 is TGTGCCAGCAGTTTTGGCCCCCCGAGAAGATCAAACACCATATATTTT. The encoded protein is CASSFGPPRRSNTIYF.

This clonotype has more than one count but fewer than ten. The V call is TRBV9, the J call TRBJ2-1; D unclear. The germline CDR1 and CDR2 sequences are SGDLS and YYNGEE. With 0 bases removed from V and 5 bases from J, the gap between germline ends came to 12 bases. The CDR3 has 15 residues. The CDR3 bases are TGTGCCAGCAGCGTAGAGGGATGGGCCAACAATGAGCAGTTCTTC. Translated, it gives CASSVEGWANNEQFF.

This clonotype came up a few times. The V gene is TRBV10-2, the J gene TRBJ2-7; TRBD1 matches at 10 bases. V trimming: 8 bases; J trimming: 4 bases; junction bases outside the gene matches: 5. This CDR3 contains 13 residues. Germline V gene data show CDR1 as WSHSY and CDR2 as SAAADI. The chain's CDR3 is CASWTGGAYEQYF. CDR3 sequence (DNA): TGCGCCAGCTGGACAGGGGGTGCGTACGAGCAGTACTTC.

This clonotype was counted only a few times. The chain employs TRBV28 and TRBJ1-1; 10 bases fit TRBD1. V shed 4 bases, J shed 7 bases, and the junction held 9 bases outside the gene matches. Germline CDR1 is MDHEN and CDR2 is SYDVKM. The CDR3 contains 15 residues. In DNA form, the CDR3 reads TGTGCCAGCAGTTCCTGGGGGACAGGGGCAGGTGAAGCTTTCTTT. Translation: CASSSWGTGAGEAFF.

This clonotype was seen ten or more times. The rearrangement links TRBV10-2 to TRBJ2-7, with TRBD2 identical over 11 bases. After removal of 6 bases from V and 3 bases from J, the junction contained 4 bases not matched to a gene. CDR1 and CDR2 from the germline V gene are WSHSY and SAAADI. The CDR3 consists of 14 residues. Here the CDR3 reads CASRGTSGFYEQYF. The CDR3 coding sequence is TGCGCCAGCAGGGGGACTAGCGGTTTCTACGAGCAGTACTTC.

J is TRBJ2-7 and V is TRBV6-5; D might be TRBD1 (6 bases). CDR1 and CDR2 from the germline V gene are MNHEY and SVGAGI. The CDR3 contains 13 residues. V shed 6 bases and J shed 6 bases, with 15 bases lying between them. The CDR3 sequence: CASRATGFSEQYF. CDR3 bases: TGTGCCAGCAGAGCGACAGGCTTTTCCGAGCAGTACTTC.

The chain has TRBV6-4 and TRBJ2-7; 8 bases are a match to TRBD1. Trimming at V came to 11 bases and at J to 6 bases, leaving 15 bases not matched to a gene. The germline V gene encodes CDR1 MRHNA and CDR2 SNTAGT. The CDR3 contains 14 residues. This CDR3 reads CAGTLSGQGFEQYF. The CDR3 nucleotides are TGTGCCGGCACTCTGTCCGGACAGGGATTCGAGCAGTACTTC.

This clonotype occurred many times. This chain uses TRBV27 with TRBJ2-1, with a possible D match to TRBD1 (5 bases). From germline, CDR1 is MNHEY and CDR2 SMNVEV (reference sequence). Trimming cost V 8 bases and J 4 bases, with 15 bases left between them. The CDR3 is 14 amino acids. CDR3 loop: CASRSMKGYNEQFF. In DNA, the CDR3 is TGTGCCAGCCGCTCCATGAAGGGGTACAATGAGCAGTTCTTC.

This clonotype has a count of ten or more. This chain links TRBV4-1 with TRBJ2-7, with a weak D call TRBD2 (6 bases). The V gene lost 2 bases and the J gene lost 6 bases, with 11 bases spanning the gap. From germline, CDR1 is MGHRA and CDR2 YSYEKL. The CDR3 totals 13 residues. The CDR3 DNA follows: TGCGCCAGCAGCCAACCGGCGGGGATCGAGCAGTACTTC. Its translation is CASSQPAGIEQYF.

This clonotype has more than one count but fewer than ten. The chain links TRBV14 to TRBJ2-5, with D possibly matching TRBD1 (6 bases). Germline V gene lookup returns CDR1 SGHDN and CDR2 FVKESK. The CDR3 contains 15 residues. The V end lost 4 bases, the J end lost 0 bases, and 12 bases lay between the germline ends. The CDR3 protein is CASSLRTAYQETQYF. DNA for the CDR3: TGTGCCAGCAGCCTCCGGACAGCGTACCAAGAGACCCAGTACTTC.